The TCR beta chain described here comes from a study of cytomegalovirus exposure and HLA in healthy donors. The length of the CDR3 is 14 residues. The V end lost 4 bases, the J end lost 5 bases, and 14 bases lay between the germline ends. Germline V lookup: CDR1 MDHEN, CDR2 SYDVKM. The primer mix had 60 Vbeta and 13 Jbeta primers. Method: immunoSEQ multiplex PCR; TCRdb's copy keeps in-frame clones and lacks some. The data hold around 190,000 clones, with 81% observed a single time. Input material: PBMCs. This chain joins TRBV28 and TRBJ1-2; the D gene is possibly TRBD1 (6 bases). The clonotype comes from a man aged 35 to 55 in good health and CMV-seropositive. CDR3 DNA sequence: TGTGCCAGCAGTTCCGGACAGTCTGATTATGGCTACACCTTC. As protein: CASSSGQSDYGYTF.